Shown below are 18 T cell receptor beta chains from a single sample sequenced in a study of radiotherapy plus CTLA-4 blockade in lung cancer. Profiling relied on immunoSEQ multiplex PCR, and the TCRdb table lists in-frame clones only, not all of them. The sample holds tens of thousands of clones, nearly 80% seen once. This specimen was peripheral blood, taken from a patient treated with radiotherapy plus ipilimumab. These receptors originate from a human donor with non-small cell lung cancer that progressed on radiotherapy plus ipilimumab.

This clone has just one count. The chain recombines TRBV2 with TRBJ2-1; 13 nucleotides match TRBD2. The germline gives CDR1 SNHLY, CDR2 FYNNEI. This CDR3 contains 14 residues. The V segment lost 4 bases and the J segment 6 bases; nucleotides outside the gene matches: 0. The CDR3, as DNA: TGTGCCAGCAGTGGGACTAGCGGGGGCAATGAGCAGTTCTTC. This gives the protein CASSGTSGGNEQFF.

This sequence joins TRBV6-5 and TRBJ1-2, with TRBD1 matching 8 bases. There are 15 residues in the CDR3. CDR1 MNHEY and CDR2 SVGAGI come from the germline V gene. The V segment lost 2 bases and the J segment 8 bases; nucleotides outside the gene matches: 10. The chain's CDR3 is CASSYMDREIAGYTF. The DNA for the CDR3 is TGTGCCAGCAGTTACATGGACAGGGAGATTGCAGGCTACACCTTC.

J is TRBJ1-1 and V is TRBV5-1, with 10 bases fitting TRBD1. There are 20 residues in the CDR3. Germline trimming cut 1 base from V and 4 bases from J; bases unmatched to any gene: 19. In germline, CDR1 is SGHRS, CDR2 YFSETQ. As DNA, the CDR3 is TGCGCCAGCAGCTTGTCACCAACCGGGACAGGGGTGGGATGGGGCACTGAAGCTTTCTTT. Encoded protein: CASSLSPTGTGVGWGTEAFF.

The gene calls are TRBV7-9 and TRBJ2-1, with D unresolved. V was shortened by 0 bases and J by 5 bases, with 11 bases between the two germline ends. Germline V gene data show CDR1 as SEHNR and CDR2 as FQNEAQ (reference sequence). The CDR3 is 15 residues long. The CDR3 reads CASSLAESPHNEQFF. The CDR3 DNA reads TGTGCCAGCAGCTTAGCGGAGTCCCCCCACAATGAGCAGTTCTTC.

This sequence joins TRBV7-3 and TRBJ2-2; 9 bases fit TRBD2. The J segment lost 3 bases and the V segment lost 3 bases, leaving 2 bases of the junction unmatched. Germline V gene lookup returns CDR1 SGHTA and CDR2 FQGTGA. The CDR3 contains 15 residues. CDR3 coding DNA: TGTGCCAGCAGCTTTGCTAGCGGGGACACCGGGGAGCTGTTTTTT. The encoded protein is CASSFASGDTGELFF.

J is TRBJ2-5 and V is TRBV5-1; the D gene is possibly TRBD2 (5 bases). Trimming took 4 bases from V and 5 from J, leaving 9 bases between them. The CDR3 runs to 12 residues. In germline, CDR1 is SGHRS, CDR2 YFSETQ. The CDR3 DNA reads TGCGCCAGCAGCCCGGGGTGGGAGACCCAGTACTTC. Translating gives CASSPGWETQYF. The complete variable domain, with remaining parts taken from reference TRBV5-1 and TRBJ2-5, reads KAGVTQTPRYLIKTRGQQVTLSCSPISGHRSVSWYQQTPGQGLQFLFEYFSETQRNKGNFPGRFSGRQFSNSRSEMNVSTLELGDSALYLCASSPGWETQYFGPGTRLLVL.

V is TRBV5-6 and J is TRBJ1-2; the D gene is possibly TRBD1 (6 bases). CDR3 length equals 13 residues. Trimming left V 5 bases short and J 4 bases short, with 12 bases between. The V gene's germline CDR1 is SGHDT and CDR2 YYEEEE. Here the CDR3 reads CASSSDRSYGYTF. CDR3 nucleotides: TGTGCCAGCAGTTCCGACAGGAGCTATGGCTACACCTTC.

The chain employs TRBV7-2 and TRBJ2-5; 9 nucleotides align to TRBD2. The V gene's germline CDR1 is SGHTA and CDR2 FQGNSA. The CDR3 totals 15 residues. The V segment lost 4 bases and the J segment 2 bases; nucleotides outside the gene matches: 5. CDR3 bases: TGTGCCAGCAGCTCATCCCTAGCGGGGCAAGAGACCCAGTACTTC. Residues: CASSSSLAGQETQYF.

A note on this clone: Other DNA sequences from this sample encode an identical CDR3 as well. This CDR3 reads CASSLTENTEAFF. The DNA for the CDR3 is TGTGCCAGCAGCTTAACTGAGAACACTGAAGCTTTCTTT. The chain couples TRBV7-9 to TRBJ1-1; D not resolved. Deletions cut 2 bases from V and 1 base from J, with 5 bases between. Germline V lookup: CDR1 SEHNR, CDR2 FQNEAQ (reference sequence). CDR3 length: 13 residues. The full variable domain, rest sourced from reference TRBV7-9 and TRBJ1-1, is DTGVSQNPRHKITKRGQNVTFRCDPISEHNRLYWYRQTLGQGPEFLTYFQNEAQLEKSRLLSDRFSAERPKGSFSTLEIQRTEQGDSAMYLCASSLTENTEAFFGQGTRLTVV.

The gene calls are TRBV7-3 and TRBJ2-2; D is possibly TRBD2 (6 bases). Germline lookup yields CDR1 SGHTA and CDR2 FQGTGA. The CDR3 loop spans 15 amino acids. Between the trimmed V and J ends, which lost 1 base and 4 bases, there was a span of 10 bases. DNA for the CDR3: TGTGCCAGCAGCTTAAATGGAGGGTCCACCGGGGAGCTGTTTTTT. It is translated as CASSLNGGSTGELFF.

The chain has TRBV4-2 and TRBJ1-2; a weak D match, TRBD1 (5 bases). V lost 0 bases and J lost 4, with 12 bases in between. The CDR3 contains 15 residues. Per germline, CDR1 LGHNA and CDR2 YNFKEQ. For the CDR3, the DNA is TGTGCCAGCAGCCAAGAGGAGGGCGGGGCCTATGGCTACACCTTC. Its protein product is CASSQEEGGAYGYTF.

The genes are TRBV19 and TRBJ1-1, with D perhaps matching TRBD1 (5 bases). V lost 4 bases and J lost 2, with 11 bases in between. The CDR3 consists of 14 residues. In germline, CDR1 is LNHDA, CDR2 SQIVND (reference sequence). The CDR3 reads CASSTLQANTEAFF. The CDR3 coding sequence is TGTGCCAGTAGTACTTTACAGGCTAACACTGAAGCTTTCTTT.

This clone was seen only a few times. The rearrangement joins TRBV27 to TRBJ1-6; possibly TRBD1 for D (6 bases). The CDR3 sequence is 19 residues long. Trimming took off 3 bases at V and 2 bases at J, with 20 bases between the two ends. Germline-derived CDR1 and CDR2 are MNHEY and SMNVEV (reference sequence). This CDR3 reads CASSLSTTGIRTYNSPLHF. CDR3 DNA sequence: TGTGCCAGCAGTTTGTCGACAACAGGGATTCGGACCTATAATTCACCCCTCCACTTT.

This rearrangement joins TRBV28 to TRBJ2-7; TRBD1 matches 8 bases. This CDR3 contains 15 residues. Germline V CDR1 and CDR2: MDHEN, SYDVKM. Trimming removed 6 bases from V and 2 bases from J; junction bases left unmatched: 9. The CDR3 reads CASRGDRTGTYEQYF. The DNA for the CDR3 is TGTGCCAGCAGGGGGGACCGGACAGGGACCTACGAGCAGTACTTC.

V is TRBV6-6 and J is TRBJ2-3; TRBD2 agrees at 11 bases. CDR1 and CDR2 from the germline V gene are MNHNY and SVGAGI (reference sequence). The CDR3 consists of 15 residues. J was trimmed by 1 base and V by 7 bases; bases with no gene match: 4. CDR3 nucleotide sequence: TGTGCCAGCATGGTAGCGGGGGGGGGCACAGATACGCAGTATTTT. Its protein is CASMVAGGGTDTQYF.

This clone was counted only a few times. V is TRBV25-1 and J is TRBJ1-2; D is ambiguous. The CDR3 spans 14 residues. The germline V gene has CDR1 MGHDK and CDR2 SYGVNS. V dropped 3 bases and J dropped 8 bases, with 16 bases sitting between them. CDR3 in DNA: TGTGCCAGCAGTGAGGTTGCGGGGTTTAACGGCTACACCTTC. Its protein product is CASSEVAGFNGYTF.

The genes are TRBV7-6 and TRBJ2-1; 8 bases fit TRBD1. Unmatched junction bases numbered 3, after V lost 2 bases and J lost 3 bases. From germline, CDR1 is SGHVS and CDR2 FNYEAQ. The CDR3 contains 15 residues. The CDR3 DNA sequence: TGTGCCAGCAGCTTATCTACAGGGGGCTACAATGAGCAGTTCTTC. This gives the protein CASSLSTGGYNEQFF. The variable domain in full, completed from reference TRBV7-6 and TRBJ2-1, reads GAGVSQSPRYKVTKRGQDVALRCDPISGHVSLYWYRQALGQGPEFLTYFNYEAQQDKSGLPNDRFSAERPEGSISTLTIQRTEQRDSAMYRCASSLSTGGYNEQFFGPGTRLTVL.

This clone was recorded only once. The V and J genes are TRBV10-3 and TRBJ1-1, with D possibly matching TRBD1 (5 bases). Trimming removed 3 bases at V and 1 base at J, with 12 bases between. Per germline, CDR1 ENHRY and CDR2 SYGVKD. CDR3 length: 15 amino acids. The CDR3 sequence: CAISDPGLRNTEAFF. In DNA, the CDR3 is TGTGCCATCAGTGATCCGGGACTCCGGAACACTGAAGCTTTCTTT.